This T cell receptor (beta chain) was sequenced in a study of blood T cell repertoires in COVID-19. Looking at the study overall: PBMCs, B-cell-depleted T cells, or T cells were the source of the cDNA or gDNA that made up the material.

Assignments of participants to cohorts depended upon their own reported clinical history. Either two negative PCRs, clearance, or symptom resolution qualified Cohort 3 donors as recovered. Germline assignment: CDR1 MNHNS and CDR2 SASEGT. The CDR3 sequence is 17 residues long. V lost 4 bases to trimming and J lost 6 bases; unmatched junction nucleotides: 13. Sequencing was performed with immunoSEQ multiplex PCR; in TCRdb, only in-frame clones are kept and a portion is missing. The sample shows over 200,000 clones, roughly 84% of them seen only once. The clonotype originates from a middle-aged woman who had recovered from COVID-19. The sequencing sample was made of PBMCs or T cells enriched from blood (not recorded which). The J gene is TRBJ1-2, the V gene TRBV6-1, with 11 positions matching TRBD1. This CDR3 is CASSGPGTGGFLNGYTF. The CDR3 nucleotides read TGTGCCAGCAGTGGACCGGGGACAGGGGGATTTCTGAATGGCTACACCTTC.